One sample yielded the 10 T cell receptor beta chains listed below, sequenced in a study of T cell changes during pregnancy in multiple sclerosis (dated by TCRdb to between 2018 and 2021). The library was prepared using the immunoSEQ multiplex PCR assay. TCRdb provides this immuneACCESS table in a form limited to in-frame rearrangements. Some clones are lacking; in checked studies, under half of them reflect an unresolved V gene, and why the rest are absent is not known. Within this sample are 35,000 to 50,000 clones, with roughly 89% of them counted one time only. 0.55% to 0.7% of the sample is in the top ten clones. The material was CD4+ T cells from peripheral blood mononuclear cells, obtained in the first trimester of pregnancy. The receptors originated from a female donor with multiple sclerosis, enrolled in a pregnancy study.

This clone was seen once. This CDR3 is CASSSAWGTYEQYF. The CDR3, as DNA: TGTGCCAGCAGTTCCGCCTGGGGCACCTACGAGCAGTACTTC. The chain is built from TRBV5-5 and TRBJ2-7, with D perhaps TRBD1 (5 bases). V shed 5 bases and J shed 2 bases, with 14 bases lying between them. The CDR3 spans 14 residues. Germline CDR1 is SGHKS and CDR2 is YYEKEE (reference sequence).

This clone appeared a few times. CDR3 coding DNA: TGTGCCAGTGGGAGAGGGGGACCTGGAAACACCATATATTTT. Its translation: CASGRGGPGNTIYF. V is TRBV19 and J is TRBJ1-3; perhaps TRBD1 as D (6 bases). The CDR3 is 14 amino acids. V was pared by 8 bases and J by 2 bases, with 13 bases between. Germline V CDR1 and CDR2: LNHDA, SQIVND (reference sequence). The full variable domain, in which reference TRBV19 and TRBJ1-3 provide the parts outside the CDR3, is DGGITQSPKYLFRKEGQNVTLSCEQNLNHDAMYWYRQDPGQGLRLIYYSQIVNDFQKGDIAEGYSVSREKKESFPLTVTSAQKNPTAFYLCASGRGGPGNTIYFGEGSWLTVV.

The chain links TRBV25-1 to TRBJ2-6; possible D gene TRBD2, 6 bases. The V gene's germline CDR1 is MGHDK and CDR2 SYGVNS. Trimming removed 5 bases from V and 0 bases from J, with 14 bases in between. CDR3 length: 17 residues. The CDR3: CASSSGGIRSGANVLTF. CDR3 in DNA: TGTGCCAGCAGTAGTGGGGGGATACGCTCTGGGGCCAACGTCCTGACTTTC.

This rearrangement joins TRBV7-9 to TRBJ2-2, with 10 bases aligning to TRBD2. The length of the CDR3 is 17 residues. V lost 5 bases and J lost 4; bases outside the gene matches: 10. CDR1 and CDR2 from the germline V gene are SEHNR and FQNEAQ (reference sequence). The CDR3 DNA reads TGTGCCAGCAGCCGGACTAGCGGTAATGTCCCCACCGGGGAGCTGTTTTTT. Protein sequence: CASSRTSGNVPTGELFF.

The chain has TRBV28 and TRBJ1-2; 7 bases are a match to TRBD1. Germline V gives CDR1 MDHEN, CDR2 SYDVKM. This CDR3 region has 12 residues. V lost 10 bases and J lost 6; bases outside the gene matches: 8. CDR3 region: CATAGGPNGYTF. Here the CDR3 DNA reads TGTGCCACAGCAGGGGGTCCAAATGGCTACACCTTC.

V gene TRBV4-2 combines with J gene TRBJ2-7, with 15 bases identical to TRBD2. Germline V CDR1 and CDR2: LGHNA, YNFKEQ. V gave up 0 bases and J gave up 10 bases; unmatched junction bases: 1. There are 14 residues in the CDR3. CDR3 residues: CASSQEGLAGGQYF. The CDR3 nucleotides are TGTGCCAGCAGCCAAGAGGGACTAGCGGGAGGTCAGTACTTC.

The chain employs TRBV7-8 and TRBJ2-3; 7 bases map to TRBD1. Germline V gene lookup returns CDR1 SGHVS and CDR2 FQNEAQ. Unmatched junction bases numbered 8, after V lost 9 bases and J lost 2 bases. The CDR3 runs 14 residues. In nucleotides, the CDR3 is TGTGCCAGTTCTTACAGGGGCGTCACAGATACGCAGTATTTT. Translation: CASSYRGVTDTQYF.

This clone was counted once. The gene calls are TRBV5-4 and TRBJ2-7; the D is unclear. Trimming pared 0 bases from V and 0 bases from J, leaving 13 bases between. This CDR3 region has 16 residues. Germline-derived CDR1 and CDR2 are SGHNT and YYREEE (reference sequence). The CDR3 region has the DNA TGTGCCAGCAGCTTGGATAACCGAAGGAGCTCCTACGAGCAGTACTTC. This gives the protein CASSLDNRRSSYEQYF.

V is TRBV5-1 and J is TRBJ2-6; 9 bases match TRBD1. The V segment lost 0 bases and the J segment 19 bases; nucleotides outside the gene matches: 14. Germline CDR1 SGHRS, CDR2 YFSETQ. The CDR3 runs 15 residues. The DNA of the CDR3 is TGCGCCAGCAGCTTGGGACAGGGGGACGTTCCCCCCTTTACTTTC. Translated, it gives CASSLGQGDVPPFTF.

This sequence joins TRBV28 and TRBJ1-1; D uncertain. The germline V gene has CDR1 MDHEN and CDR2 SYDVKM. There are 14 residues in the CDR3. Trimming left V 8 bases short and J 3 bases short, with 16 bases between. CDR3 loop: CASGDPGRHTEAFF. The DNA of the CDR3 is TGTGCCAGCGGAGACCCGGGTCGACACACTGAAGCTTTCTTT. The full variable domain, in which reference TRBV28 and TRBJ1-1 provide the parts outside the CDR3, is DVKVTQSSRYLVKRTGEKVFLECVQDMDHENMFWYRQDPGLGLRLIYFSYDVKMKEKGDIPEGYSVSREKKERFSLILESASTNQTSMYLCASGDPGRHTEAFFGQGTRLTVV.